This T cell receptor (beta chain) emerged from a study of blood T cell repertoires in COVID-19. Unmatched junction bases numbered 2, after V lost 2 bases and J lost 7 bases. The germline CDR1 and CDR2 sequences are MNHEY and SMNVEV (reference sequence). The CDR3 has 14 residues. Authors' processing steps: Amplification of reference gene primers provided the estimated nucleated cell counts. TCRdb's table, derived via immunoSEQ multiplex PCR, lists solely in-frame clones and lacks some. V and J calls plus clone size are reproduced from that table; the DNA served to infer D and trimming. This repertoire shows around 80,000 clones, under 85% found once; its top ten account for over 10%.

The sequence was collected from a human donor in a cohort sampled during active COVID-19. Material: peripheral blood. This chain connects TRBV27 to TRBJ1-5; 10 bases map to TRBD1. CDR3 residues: CASSLRTGGQPQHF. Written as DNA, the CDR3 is TGTGCCAGCAGTTTAAGGACAGGGGGGCAGCCCCAGCATTTT.